The clone carrying this T cell receptor (beta chain) was recorded a few times. This specimen belongs to a study of CD8 T cells in Susac syndrome. TEMRA cells were FACS-enriched and CD8+ and CD4+ T cells negatively isolated. Random hexamers primed reverse transcription of about 0.5 to 1 ug RNA. Using its own MiXCR run on the immunoSEQ multiplex PCR reads, TCRdb lists one record per CDR3 protein. The sample records 250,000 to 300,000 distinct CDR3 sequences, 70% to 90% being singletons. The CDR3 length is 14 residues. Germline V lookup: CDR1 MNHEY, CDR2 SMNVEV (reference sequence). V was clipped by 3 bases and J by 5 bases; unmatched bases: 3.

The genes are TRBV27 and TRBJ1-5, with 8 bases fitting TRBD1. The TCR was taken from a human donor with multiple sclerosis. Sequenced material: CD8+ T cells from PBMCs. The CDR3 here is CASSLRDRYQPQHF. CDR3 sequence (DNA): TGTGCCAGCAGTTTGAGGGACAGGTATCAGCCCCAGCATTTT.